This TCR beta chain was sequenced in a study of CD8 T cells in Susac syndrome (dated by TCRdb to about 2019). Turning to the overall study: Whether CD8+ T cell activation and differentiation in Susac syndrome was antigen driven was tested using repertoire sequencing.

Overall study outcomes, separate from this receptor: The number of individuals in the TCR sequencing and HLA analysis was recognized as being relatively small.

RNA was extracted using the RNeasy kit, and about 0.45 to 1 ug of the RNA was reverse transcribed with random hexamers. The immunoSEQ multiplex PCR assay, which covers 54 Vbeta and 13 Jbeta segments, was used to amplify TCR beta CDR3 regions. PCR amplification bias was corrected using a synthetic template baseline for primer optimization and computational correction. The original pipeline was this. Reads were assigned to V, D and J genes according to IMGT and analyzed in immunoSEQ Analyzer, with only productive sequences retained. Clonality was calculated as one minus the Shannon entropy normalized by log2 of the number of productive unique sequences. Public and private clones were assessed among the 100 most prevalent clones of each patient and control. Clones were defined as Susac-specific when absent from the healthy and MS cohorts, from roughly 1,000 published viral clones and from other ImmuneACCESS disease sequences. TCRdb reran the public reads through fastp at Q25 and MiXCR, keeping productive beta chains. Each entry is one CDR3 protein sequence, shown with its most common DNA and genes. TCRdb, not the original authors, processed these V and J calls. The sample has 200,000 to 250,000 distinct CDR3 sequences on record, 93% of them singletons. The ten largest make up roughly 0.07% of the sample.

As for this clonotype: No antigen is known for it. There are no base qualities to consult, and no much larger clone falls within one base.

Inclusive of the bounding cysteine and phenylalanine, the CDR3 is 14 residues long. The only DNA kept is the CDR3, 42 bases in frame from the first base. Per the germline V gene, ENHRY is the CDR1 and SYGVKD is the CDR2. The germline ends are 15 bases apart after V is trimmed by 2 bases and J by 8 bases. Peripheral blood CD8+ and CD4+ T cells from healthy donors, Susac syndrome patients and multiple sclerosis patients were profiled by high-throughput TCR beta sequencing. The multiple sclerosis controls were treatment-naive patients whose relapsing-remitting disease, either stable or active, fulfilled the revised McDonald criteria. Bulk CD8+ and CD4+ T cells were purified by magnetic negative isolation, while CD8+ TEMRA cells were enriched using FACS. Blood was collected in EDTA tubes and processed within 24 hours, with PBMCs isolated through density gradient centrifugation. PBMCs destined for TCR sequencing were cryopreserved in liquid nitrogen and later thawed in a 37 °C water bath. The sorted or isolated CD4+, CD8+ and CD8+ TEMRA cells reached a purity of at least 90%.

Sequencing was done on a sample of CD4+ T cells from PBMCs. The clonotype comes from a human donor with multiple sclerosis. The chain is assembled from TRBV10-3 and TRBJ1-2, with TRBD1 as a weak D call on 6 bases. CDR3 sequence: CAISENRDVGGYTF. Read as DNA, the sequence is TGTGCCATCAGTGAGAACAGGGACGTGGGAGGCTACACCTTC.